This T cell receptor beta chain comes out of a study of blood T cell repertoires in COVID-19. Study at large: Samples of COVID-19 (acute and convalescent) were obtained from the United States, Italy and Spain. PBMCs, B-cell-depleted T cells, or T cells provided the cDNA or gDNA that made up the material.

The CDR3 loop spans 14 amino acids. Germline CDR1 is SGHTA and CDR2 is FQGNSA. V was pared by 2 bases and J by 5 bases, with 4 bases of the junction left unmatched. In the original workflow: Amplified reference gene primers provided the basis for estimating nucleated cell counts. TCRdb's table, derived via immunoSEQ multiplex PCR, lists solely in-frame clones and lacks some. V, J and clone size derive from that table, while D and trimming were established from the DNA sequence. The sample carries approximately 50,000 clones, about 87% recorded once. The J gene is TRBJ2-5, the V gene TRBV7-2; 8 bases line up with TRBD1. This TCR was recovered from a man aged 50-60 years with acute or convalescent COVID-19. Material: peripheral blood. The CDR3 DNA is TGTGCCAGCAGCTTAAACAGGGGGGCGGAGACCCAGTACTTC. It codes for CASSLNRGAETQYF.